The 2 T cell receptor beta chains listed next were all sequenced from one sample in a study of blood T cell repertoires in COVID-19. The repertoire was sequenced with immunoSEQ multiplex PCR; TCRdb's copy has only in-frame clones and lacks some. Here the sample spans 120,000 to 150,000 clones, 85% to 90% being singletons. Specimen: peripheral blood. The receptors here all came from a human donor in a cohort sampled during active COVID-19.

This clone showed up just a few times. V is TRBV5-1 and J is TRBJ2-7, with TRBD2 matching over 8 bases. The CDR3 is 16 residues long. The germline gives CDR1 SGHRS, CDR2 YFSETQ. Trimming cost V 0 bases and J 1 base; bases outside gene matches: 6. CDR3 amino acids: CASSLVSRGRSYEQYF. The CDR3, as DNA: TGCGCCAGCAGCTTGGTATCACGCGGGAGGTCCTACGAGCAGTACTTC.

V usage is TRBV5-4 and J usage is TRBJ2-5; D possibly corresponds to TRBD1 (5 bases). Trimming removed 3 bases at V and 5 bases at J, with 14 bases between. Germline CDR1 reads SGHNT; CDR2 reads YYREEE (reference sequence). The CDR3 covers 14 residues. CDR3 in DNA: TGTGCCAGCAGCTACGCCCAGGGTGGGGAGACCCAGTACTTC. Amino acids: CASSYAQGGETQYF.